Following are 24 T cell receptor beta chains from one sample sequenced in a study of beta chain features in type 1 diabetes. General study results and limits: Shorter TCRB CDR3s, moderately but significantly so, marked every one of the four CD4+ subsets in Type 1 diabetes patients.

Which antigens these TCRs recognize remains unknown. Every isolated RNA sample was fully reverse transcribed, so sequencing captured expressed TCRB transcripts. The table came from immunoSEQ multiplex PCR; TCRdb's copy has only in-frame clones and leaves some out. The data show about 650,000 clones, 12% seen once. The sequencing input was naive CD4+ T cells from blood. These TCRs come from a man younger than 45 with type 1 diabetes.

This clone has a handful of counts. The J gene is TRBJ2-5, the V gene TRBV30; TRBD2 matches at 10 bases. J lost 0 bases, V lost 2 bases, and 6 bases had no gene match. From germline, CDR1 is GTSNPN and CDR2 SVGIG (reference sequence). The CDR3 extends over 16 amino acids. DNA for the CDR3: TGTGCCTGGAGTAAGGGGCTAGCGGGGGACCAAGAGACCCAGTACTTC. Encoded protein: CAWSKGLAGDQETQYF.

The table lists this clone with a few counts. Other nucleotide sequences in the sample specify the same CDR3. The V call is TRBV6-5, the J call TRBJ2-7; D is possibly TRBD2 (5 bases). From germline, CDR1 is MNHEY and CDR2 SVGAGI. This CDR3 spans 15 amino acids. Trimming pared 0 bases from V and 4 bases from J, leaving 13 bases between. This chain's CDR3 is CASSYSADGGYEQYF. CDR3 coding DNA: TGTGCCAGCAGTTACTCAGCGGACGGTGGTTACGAGCAGTACTTC.

The table lists this clone with a few counts. The J gene is TRBJ1-3, the V gene TRBV7-2, with D possibly TRBD1 on 6 matching bases. Germline V lookup: CDR1 SGHTA, CDR2 FQGNSA. V lost 1 base and J lost 4, with 11 bases in between. This CDR3 spans 15 amino acids. The chain's CDR3 is CASSLGGGQGNTIYF. In DNA, the CDR3 is TGTGCCAGCAGCTTAGGCGGGGGGCAAGGAAACACCATATATTTT.

The chain combines TRBV9 with TRBJ2-3, with D unclear. The CDR3 contains 14 residues. CDR1 is SGDLS, CDR2 YYNGEE, per germline. V lost 0 bases and J 1 base, leaving 6 bases between the germline ends. The CDR3 spells CASSVETRTDTQYF. The CDR3 nucleotides read TGTGCCAGCAGCGTAGAGACTCGCACAGATACGCAGTATTTT. The full variable domain, with the rest looked up from reference TRBV9 and TRBJ2-3, is DSGVTQTPKHLITATGQRVTLRCSPRSGDLSVYWYQQSLDQGLQFLIQYYNGEERAKGNILERFSAQQFPDLHSELNLSSLELGDSALYFCASSVETRTDTQYFGPGTRLTVL.

V gene TRBV7-2 combines with J gene TRBJ1-2; the D is unclear. Germline V gene data show CDR1 as SGHTA and CDR2 as FQGNSA. CDR3 length equals 16 residues. V was trimmed by 6 bases and J by 8 bases, leaving 25 bases between them. The CDR3 DNA follows: TGTGCCAGCAGAGAAGGGTTAGGTGGTTCAAAAGGGGGCTACACCTTC. It encodes CASREGLGGSKGGYTF.

This chain uses TRBV10-3 with TRBJ2-2, with 9 bases matching TRBD1. The CDR3 consists of 15 residues. V was pared by 10 bases and J by 3 bases, with 9 bases of the junction left unmatched. From germline, CDR1 is ENHRY and CDR2 SYGVKD. The chain's CDR3 is CATPQGAADTGELFF. Written as DNA, the CDR3 is TGTGCCACCCCACAGGGGGCAGCGGACACCGGGGAGCTGTTTTTT.

The chain employs TRBV5-1 and TRBJ2-3, with 8 bases aligning to TRBD1. CDR1 and CDR2 (germline): SGHRS, YFSETQ. Trimming at V came to 0 bases and at J to 1 base, leaving 1 base not matched to a gene. This CDR3 has 15 amino acids. CDR3 DNA: TGCGCCAGCAGCTTGGAGACAGGGGGCACAGATACGCAGTATTTT. Residues: CASSLETGGTDTQYF.

The chain carries TRBV5-1 and TRBJ2-7; no definite D call. V shed 0 bases and J shed 0 bases, with 7 bases lying between them. CDR1 and CDR2 from the germline V gene are SGHRS and YFSETQ. The CDR3 covers 14 residues. For the CDR3, the DNA is TGCGCCAGCAGCTTGGCCCCTAGCTCCTACGAGCAGTACTTC. Encoded protein: CASSLAPSSYEQYF. The full variable domain, completed using reference TRBV5-1 and TRBJ2-7, is KAGVTQTPRYLIKTRGQQVTLSCSPISGHRSVSWYQQTPGQGLQFLFEYFSETQRNKGNFPGRFSGRQFSNSRSEMNVSTLELGDSALYLCASSLAPSSYEQYFGPGTRLTVT.

This clone has more than one count but fewer than ten. Other DNA sequences from this sample encode an identical CDR3 as well. The chain links TRBV2 to TRBJ2-1; D is ambiguous. The germline V gene encodes CDR1 SNHLY and CDR2 FYNNEI. The V end was cut by 8 bases, the J end by 0 bases, with 8 bases between. This CDR3 has 13 residues. This CDR3 is CASERSSYNEQFF. DNA of the CDR3: TGTGCCAGCGAACGGAGCTCCTACAATGAGCAGTTCTTC.

The V call is TRBV29-1, the J call TRBJ1-2; D uncertain. The CDR3 contains 15 residues. The germline V and J ends were trimmed by 7 bases and 8 bases, with 26 bases remaining between them. The V gene's germline CDR1 is SQVTM and CDR2 ANQGSEA. CDR3 nucleotides: TGCAGCGGGGCAATTCCAGGACGCCCCGAGAGGGGCTACACCTTC. Translated: CSGAIPGRPERGYTF.

This clone was counted between two and nine times. The chain is built from TRBV7-9 and TRBJ2-5; D uncertain. Trimming took off 5 bases at V and 5 bases at J, with 15 bases between the two ends. Germline-derived CDR1 and CDR2 are SEHNR and FQNEAQ (reference sequence). This CDR3 is built from 14 residues. The CDR3: CASSRTAGWETQYF. In DNA form, the CDR3 reads TGTGCCAGCAGCCGGACCGCCGGGTGGGAGACCCAGTACTTC.

This clone was found a few times. V gene TRBV10-3 combines with J gene TRBJ2-5; 10 nucleotides match TRBD2. V shed 2 bases, J shed 2 bases, and the junction held 5 bases outside the gene matches. This CDR3 comprises 16 residues. Germline CDR1 is ENHRY and CDR2 is SYGVKD. CDR3 in amino acids: CAISESLAGVQETQYF. The CDR3 DNA follows: TGTGCCATCAGTGAGAGCCTAGCGGGGGTACAAGAGACCCAGTACTTC.

This clone was counted a few times. The rearrangement uses TRBV11-2 and TRBJ2-3; 7 positions match TRBD2. The germline V gene encodes CDR1 SGHAT and CDR2 FQNNGV. The V and J ends lost 4 bases and 1 base, in that order; junction bases with no gene match: 5. The CDR3 is 15 amino acids. The CDR3 loop reads CASSSRAGGTDTQYF. Here the CDR3 DNA reads TGTGCCAGCAGCTCGCGGGCGGGGGGCACAGATACGCAGTATTTT.

The J gene is TRBJ2-2, the V gene TRBV29-1; D might be TRBD2 (5 bases). CDR1 is SQVTM, CDR2 ANQGSEA, per germline. V was trimmed by 7 bases and J by 6 bases, leaving 12 bases between them. The CDR3 consists of 12 residues. The DNA of the CDR3 is TGCAGCGCCACCCCGCGGGCCGGGGAGCTGTTTTTT. Residues: CSATPRAGELFF.

A few counts support this clone. The J gene is TRBJ1-5, the V gene TRBV29-1, with 7 nucleotides matching TRBD1. V was clipped by 4 bases and J by 6 bases; unmatched bases: 6. In germline, CDR1 is SQVTM, CDR2 ANQGSEA. The CDR3 extends over 13 amino acids. The CDR3 DNA sequence: TGCAGCGTTGGAAGGGGGCTCGGTCAGCCCCAGCATTTT. Translation: CSVGRGLGQPQHF. Variable domain in full (rest from reference TRBV29-1 and TRBJ1-5): SAVISQKPSRDICQRGTSLTIQCQVDSQVTMMFWYRQQPGQSLTLIATANQGSEATYESGFVIDKFPISRPNLTFSTLTVSNMSPEDSSIYLCSVGRGLGQPQHFGDGTRLSIL.

This clone was observed a few times. The chain has TRBV28 and TRBJ2-3; D is perhaps TRBD2 (6 bases). V lost 0 bases and J lost 4, with 20 bases in between. CDR3 length equals 18 residues. CDR1 is MDHEN and CDR2 is SYDVKM in the germline V gene. Here the CDR3 DNA reads TGTGCCAGCAGTTTATGGTCGTTGCGGGACCGCAGGGCAGATACGCAGTATTTT. This encodes CASSLWSLRDRRADTQYF.

J is TRBJ1-5 and V is TRBV6-6; D is perhaps TRBD1 (5 bases). Trimming removed 4 bases from V and 2 bases from J, with 6 bases in between. The V gene's germline CDR1 is MNHNY and CDR2 SVGAGI (reference sequence). The CDR3 runs 13 residues. The CDR3 coding sequence is TGTGCCAGCAGTTTGACAGGCAATCAGCCCCAGCATTTT. Its protein product is CASSLTGNQPQHF.

This clone was seen only a few times. J is TRBJ2-2 and V is TRBV2; weak D call: TRBD2 (6 bases). The CDR3 consists of 15 residues. In germline, CDR1 is SNHLY, CDR2 FYNNEI. V was trimmed by 4 bases and J by 5 bases, leaving 14 bases between them. The CDR3 loop is CASSARRVETGELFF. DNA for the CDR3: TGTGCCAGCAGTGCGCGGAGGGTGGAGACCGGGGAGCTGTTTTTT.

This clone showed up just a few times. The rearrangement joins TRBV6-4 to TRBJ2-2; D not resolved. Germline CDR1 and CDR2: MRHNA and SNTAGT. The CDR3 length is 13 residues. V was pared by 6 bases and J by 1 base, with 6 bases between. The CDR3 protein is CASRQGNTGELFF. As DNA, the CDR3 is TGTGCCAGCAGACAAGGGAACACCGGGGAGCTGTTTTTT.

This clone appeared a few times. The V and J genes are TRBV9 and TRBJ2-6; unclear D gene. Germline lookup yields CDR1 SGDLS and CDR2 YYNGEE. The CDR3 extends over 16 amino acids. V lost 4 bases, J lost 0 bases, and 11 bases lay in between. The CDR3 sequence: CASSQEVSSGANVLTF. The CDR3 DNA is TGTGCCAGCAGCCAAGAAGTGAGCTCTGGGGCCAACGTCCTGACTTTC. The complete variable domain, with remaining parts taken from reference TRBV9 and TRBJ2-6, reads DSGVTQTPKHLITATGQRVTLRCSPRSGDLSVYWYQQSLDQGLQFLIQYYNGEERAKGNILERFSAQQFPDLHSELNLSSLELGDSALYFCASSQEVSSGANVLTFGAGSRLTVL.

The chain joins TRBV10-3 to TRBJ2-7; D may be TRBD2 (6 bases). This CDR3 has 11 amino acids. Looked up from germline, CDR1 is ENHRY and CDR2 is SYGVKD. Trimming shortened V by 10 bases and J by 3 bases, and 10 bases separated the two germline ends. The CDR3 nucleotides read TGTGCCACGCTAGCGAACTACGAGCAGTACTTC. Protein sequence: CATLANYEQYF.

This clone was observed a few times. V usage is TRBV27 and J usage is TRBJ1-1, with 9 nucleotides matching TRBD1. Germline V CDR1 and CDR2: MNHEY, SMNVEV (reference sequence). The CDR3 spans 16 residues. Trimming cost V 3 bases and J 4 bases; bases outside gene matches: 9. The CDR3 nucleotides are TGTGCCAGCAGTTTCCGACCCGGGACAGGGTCCACTGAAGCTTTCTTT. This translates into CASSFRPGTGSTEAFF.

The chain combines TRBV6-5 with TRBJ2-2; 8 bases line up with TRBD1. From germline, CDR1 is MNHEY and CDR2 SVGAGI. CDR3 length: 13 residues. V was clipped by 6 bases and J by 6 bases; unmatched bases: 3. The CDR3 here is CASRSRGPGELFF. CDR3 sequence (DNA): TGTGCCAGCAGATCCAGGGGGCCCGGGGAGCTGTTTTTT.

With respect to this clone: This sample includes further DNA sequences coding for the same CDR3. The chain has TRBV9 and TRBJ2-6, with a weak D call TRBD2 (5 bases). Trimming shortened V by 1 base and J by 0 bases, and 5 bases separated the two germline ends. The CDR3 runs to 15 residues. Germline CDR1 and CDR2: SGDLS and YYNGEE. The CDR3 DNA sequence: TGTGCCAGCAGCGTACGGGGCTCTGGGGCCAACGTCCTGACTTTC. This sequence encodes CASSVRGSGANVLTF. Full variable domain (outside the CDR3, taken from reference TRBV9 and TRBJ2-6): DSGVTQTPKHLITATGQRVTLRCSPRSGDLSVYWYQQSLDQGLQFLIQYYNGEERAKGNILERFSAQQFPDLHSELNLSSLELGDSALYFCASSVRGSGANVLTFGAGSRLTVL.